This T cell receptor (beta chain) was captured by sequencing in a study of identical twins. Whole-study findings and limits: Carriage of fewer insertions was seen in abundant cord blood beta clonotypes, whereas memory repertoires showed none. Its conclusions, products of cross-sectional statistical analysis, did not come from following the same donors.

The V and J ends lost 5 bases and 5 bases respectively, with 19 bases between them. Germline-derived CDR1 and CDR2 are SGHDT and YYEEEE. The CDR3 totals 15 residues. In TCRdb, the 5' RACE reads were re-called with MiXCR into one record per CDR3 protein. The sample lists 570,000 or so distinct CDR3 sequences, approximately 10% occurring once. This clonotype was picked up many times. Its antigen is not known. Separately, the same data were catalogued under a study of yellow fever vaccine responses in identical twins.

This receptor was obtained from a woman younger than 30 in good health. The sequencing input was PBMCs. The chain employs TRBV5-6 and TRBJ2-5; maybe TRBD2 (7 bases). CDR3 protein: CASRSWGGLRETQYF. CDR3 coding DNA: TGTGCCAGCAGGAGCTGGGGGGGCCTCCGGGAGACCCAGTACTTC. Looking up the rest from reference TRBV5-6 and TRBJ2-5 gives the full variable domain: DAGVTQSPTHLIKTRGQQVTLRCSPKSGHDTVSWYQQALGQGPQFIFQYYEEEERQRGNFPDRFSGHQFPNYSSELNVNALLLGDSALYLCASRSWGGLRETQYFGPGTRLLVL.